These 17 T cell receptor beta chains came from one sample sequenced in a study of control samples from healthy donors and cancer patients (TCRdb year 2020). The library was generated by the immunoSEQ multiplex PCR assay. TCRdb re-hosts the immuneACCESS table, in-frame sequences only. Its copies lack some clones; in the studies checked, an unresolved V gene accounts for under half of them, and the cause for the rest is not known. This sample holds roughly 170,000 clones; roughly 94% were observed only once. The top ten clonotypes cover roughly 1.3% of the sample. Sequencing input: blood. These receptors originate from a woman between 18 and 30 years old in good health.

This chain uses TRBV12-5 with TRBJ2-7; D call uncertain. V was trimmed by 3 bases and J by 2 bases, leaving 17 bases between them. There are 16 residues in the CDR3. Looked up from germline, CDR1 is LGHNT and CDR2 is FRNRAP. In DNA, the CDR3 is TGTGCTAGTGGTTTTAGTGCGACATTTGGGACCTACGAGCAGTACTTC. It yields the protein CASGFSATFGTYEQYF.

The V and J genes are TRBV10-1 and TRBJ1-3; no clear D. Germline values: CDR1 WNHNN, CDR2 SYGVQD (reference sequence). This CDR3 has 19 residues. V lost 7 bases and J 3 bases, leaving 28 bases between the germline ends. The CDR3 protein is CASITVLLFRRRVGNTIYF. As DNA, the CDR3 is TGCGCCAGCATTACCGTTTTACTGTTCCGTCGGAGGGTTGGAAACACCATATATTTT.

The J gene is TRBJ1-1, the V gene TRBV19; 8 bases map to TRBD1. Trimming cost V 5 bases and J 6 bases; bases outside gene matches: 8. CDR1 and CDR2 from the germline V gene are LNHDA and SQIVND (reference sequence). This CDR3 region has 14 residues. CDR3 coding DNA: TGTGCCAGTAGTGACAGGGGCTGGATGTCTGAAGCTTTCTTT. Protein sequence: CASSDRGWMSEAFF.

The genes are TRBV6-1 and TRBJ1-1; TRBD1 matches 8 bases. The germline V gene has CDR1 MNHNS and CDR2 SASEGT. J was trimmed by 10 bases and V by 6 bases; bases with no gene match: 10. The CDR3 is 13 amino acids. CDR3 amino acids: CASREPTGGRAFF. In DNA form, the CDR3 reads TGTGCCAGCAGGGAACCTACAGGGGGAAGAGCTTTCTTT.

This chain uses TRBV4-2 with TRBJ1-2; 8 positions agree with TRBD1. This CDR3 has 18 residues. CDR1 is LGHNA, CDR2 YNFKEQ, per germline. Trimming took 0 bases from V and 7 from J; bases not matched to a gene: 16. CDR3 DNA sequence: TGTGCCAGCAGCCAAGATCTTGGACAGGGACTCATCTCAAGTGGCTACACCTTC. Protein sequence: CASSQDLGQGLISSGYTF.

The CDR3 loop reads CASRPRLDSPLHF. CDR3 coding DNA: TGTGCCAGCAGGCCTCGACTAGATTCACCCCTCCACTTT. This chain links TRBV6-5 with TRBJ1-6; D is unclear. The CDR3 spans 13 residues. Germline CDR1 reads MNHEY; CDR2 reads SVGAGI. V dropped 6 bases and J dropped 8 bases, with 11 bases sitting between them.

The chain is built from TRBV9 and TRBJ1-2; D is perhaps TRBD1 (6 bases). The CDR3 is 14 residues long. Germline values: CDR1 SGDLS, CDR2 YYNGEE. The V end was cut by 0 bases, the J end by 7 bases, with 13 bases between. Here the CDR3 reads CASSVEQGRGGYTF. The CDR3 DNA sequence: TGTGCCAGCAGCGTAGAACAGGGTCGGGGTGGCTACACCTTC.

The chain employs TRBV9 and TRBJ2-5; 10 positions agree with TRBD1. V lost 3 bases to trimming and J lost 5 bases; unmatched junction nucleotides: 7. The CDR3 loop spans 15 amino acids. Germline-derived CDR1 and CDR2 are SGDLS and YYNGEE. In DNA, the CDR3 is TGTGCCAGCAGCGCGACAGGGGGCGATGGGGAGACCCAGTACTTC. Its protein is CASSATGGDGETQYF.

The chain has TRBV7-9 and TRBJ1-6, with 8 bases matching TRBD1. The CDR3 is 14 residues long. Trimming cost V 5 bases and J 8 bases; bases outside gene matches: 5. Germline CDR1 SEHNR, CDR2 FQNEAQ (reference sequence). CDR3 DNA sequence: TGTGCCAGCAGCCCTCAGGGGGCGCATTCACCCCTCCACTTT. Translating it yields CASSPQGAHSPLHF.

CDR3 in DNA: TGTGCCAGCAGCTTCTGGGAGAGTGAAAAACTGTTTTTT. As protein: CASSFWESEKLFF. The rearrangement uses TRBV7-2 and TRBJ1-4, with D hard to call. The CDR3 runs 13 residues. The germline gives CDR1 SGHTA, CDR2 FQGNSA. Trimming left V 3 bases short and J 7 bases short, with 9 bases between.

The chain has TRBV7-2 and TRBJ1-2; TRBD1 matches at 7 bases. Trimming removed 4 bases from V and 4 bases from J; junction bases left unmatched: 12. This CDR3 comprises 16 residues. Germline-derived CDR1 and CDR2 are SGHTA and FQGNSA. The CDR3 DNA reads as TGTGCCAGCAGCTCGCGAGGGACAGAATTTTTCTATGGCTACACCTTC. Translated: CASSSRGTEFFYGYTF.

J is TRBJ2-1 and V is TRBV5-1; 11 bases align to TRBD2. The germline CDR1 and CDR2 sequences are SGHRS and YFSETQ. With 0 bases clipped from V and 6 bases from J, the junction kept 5 bases outside the gene matches. The CDR3 contains 16 residues. CDR3 protein: CASSLEGSGGVNEQFF. Written as DNA, the CDR3 is TGCGCCAGCAGCTTGGAGGGTAGCGGGGGGGTCAATGAGCAGTTCTTC.

CDR3 sequence (DNA): TGTGCCAGCAGCTTAGGGACTAGCGGGAGATATGCGAACACCGGGGAGCTGTTTTTT. Its protein product is CASSLGTSGRYANTGELFF. The chain employs TRBV7-9 and TRBJ2-2, with 13 bases that match TRBD2. Germline trimming cut 1 base from V and 0 bases from J; bases unmatched to any gene: 5. Germline CDR1 and CDR2: SEHNR and FQNEAQ (reference sequence). The CDR3 contains 19 residues.

Only one count was recorded for this clone. The chain joins TRBV6-6 to TRBJ1-5, with D perhaps TRBD1 (6 bases). Trimming removed 5 bases at V and 4 bases at J, with 21 bases between. The length of the CDR3 is 17 residues. Per the germline V gene, CDR1 is MNHNY and CDR2 is SVGAGI (reference sequence). This CDR3 is CASSLLSGRGPNQPQHF. The DNA for the CDR3 is TGTGCCAGCAGTCTCCTATCGGGCAGGGGACCGAATCAGCCCCAGCATTTT.

V usage is TRBV9 and J usage is TRBJ1-6, with D perhaps TRBD1 (5 bases). The germline V gene encodes CDR1 SGDLS and CDR2 YYNGEE. The V gene lost 3 bases and the J gene lost 8 bases, with 9 bases spanning the gap. The CDR3 totals 13 residues. The CDR3 bases are TGTGCCAGCAGCGCCGAACAGGATTCACCCCTCCACTTT. This gives the protein CASSAEQDSPLHF.

The chain is built from TRBV19 and TRBJ1-5; D gene unclear. Germline-derived CDR1 and CDR2 are LNHDA and SQIVND (reference sequence). V was clipped by 5 bases and J by 7 bases, with 9 bases between them. The CDR3 totals 12 residues. The CDR3 sequence: CASSLLAQPQHF. The DNA for the CDR3 is TGTGCCAGTAGTTTGTTGGCCCAGCCCCAGCATTTT.

The chain combines TRBV12-5 with TRBJ1-2; maybe TRBD1 (6 bases). V was shortened by 2 bases and J by 4 bases, with 14 bases between the two germline ends. CDR1 is LGHNT, CDR2 FRNRAP, per germline. The CDR3 covers 15 residues. This CDR3 is CASGLMVRGTYGYTF. The CDR3 DNA reads as TGTGCTAGTGGTTTGATGGTCAGGGGAACCTATGGCTACACCTTC.